The 29 T cell receptor beta chains presented below share a single source sample, sequenced in a study of monozygotic twins with inflammatory bowel disease. Each CDR3 protein gets one entry in TCRdb, which reprocessed the 5' RACE reads and gives no DNA. The listing contains approximately 400,000 distinct CDR3 sequences. The source material was blood. The source of these receptors is a human donor with ulcerative colitis or Crohn's disease, or a healthy co-twin of an affected twin (not recorded which).

This rearrangement joins TRBV6-1 to TRBJ2-3; the TCRdb D gene call, TRBD2, has no DNA to confirm it. Germline V gene lookup returns CDR1 MNHNS and CDR2 SASEGT. CDR3 length: 15 residues. CDR3 sequence reads: CASSSGGARSDTQYF.

V is TRBV5-1 and J is TRBJ1-2; TCRdb's D gene call, TRBD1, goes unchecked for lack of DNA. Germline-derived CDR1 and CDR2 are SGHRS and YFSETQ. The CDR3 has 14 residues. Here the CDR3 reads CASSPMGDVDGYTF.

CDR3 residues: CASSLLGLTSYEQYF. This chain uses TRBV6-5 with TRBJ2-7. Per the germline V gene, CDR1 is MNHEY and CDR2 is SVGAGI. The CDR3 extends over 15 amino acids.

J is TRBJ2-5 and V is TRBV7-6; TCRdb picks TRBD1, but there is no DNA to check that call. Germline assignment: CDR1 SGHVS and CDR2 FNYEAQ. The CDR3 length is 14 residues. The CDR3 region is CASGFRGYQETQYF.

The chain joins TRBV29-1 to TRBJ2-2; the TCRdb call, TRBD1, lacks DNA for checking. Germline CDR1 is SQVTM and CDR2 is ANQGSEA. The CDR3 loop spans 16 amino acids. This CDR3 is CSVGFVTGVMSGELFF.

The chain links TRBV7-2 to TRBJ2-4. Germline CDR1 is SGHTA and CDR2 is FQGNSA. There are 16 residues in the CDR3. CDR3 protein: CASSSRAELAKNIQYF.

This chain connects TRBV9 to TRBJ2-1; TCRdb picks TRBD2, but there is no DNA to check that call. This CDR3 region has 16 residues. Germline CDR1 and CDR2: SGDLS and YYNGEE. This chain's CDR3 is CASSPEEAQPYNEQFF.

The V call is TRBV18, the J call TRBJ2-2; TCRdb calls TRBD2, which cannot be checked without DNA. Germline V gene data show CDR1 as KGHSH and CDR2 as LQKENI. This CDR3 has 16 amino acids. CDR3 loop: CASSPPSGANTGELFF. Drawing the rest from reference TRBV18 and TRBJ2-2, the complete variable domain is NAGVMQNPRHLVRRRGQEARLRCSPMKGHSHVYWYRQLPEEGLKFMVYLQKENIIDESGMPKERFSAEFPKEGPSILRIQQVVRGDSAAYFCASSPPSGANTGELFFGEGSRLTVL.

The V and J genes are TRBV7-3 and TRBJ2-7; checking the TCRdb D call of TRBD2 is not possible without DNA. The CDR3 extends over 15 amino acids. Per germline, CDR1 SGHTA and CDR2 FQGTGA. The CDR3 here is CASSLGAVGPYEQYF.

This chain connects TRBV12-3 or TRBV12-4 to TRBJ1-1. The CDR3 is 15 residues long. The CDR3 here is CASRTMGNLNTEAFF.

The rearrangement links TRBV4-1 to TRBJ1-2. Germline CDR1 is MGHRA and CDR2 is YSYEKL. This CDR3 is built from 15 residues. The CDR3 protein is CASSQDARVIYGYTF.

V usage is TRBV20-1 and J usage is TRBJ2-7; TCRdb designates TRBD2, a call that cannot be tested without DNA. The CDR3 contains 15 residues. Per germline, CDR1 DFQATT and CDR2 SNEGSKA (reference sequence). CDR3 in amino acids: CSAWVTSGNVGEQYF.

The chain combines TRBV20-1 with TRBJ1-5. CDR1 DFQATT and CDR2 SNEGSKA come from the germline V gene (reference sequence). The CDR3 runs 15 residues. CDR3 amino acids: CSARDRVWGNQPQHF.

The chain joins TRBV29-1 to TRBJ2-1; checking the TCRdb D call of TRBD1 is not possible without DNA. The CDR3 extends over 12 amino acids. Germline lookup yields CDR1 SQVTM and CDR2 ANQGSEA. CDR3 sequence: CSVEAGKSEQFF.

J is TRBJ2-1 and V is TRBV20-1; TCRdb designates TRBD2, a call that cannot be tested without DNA. Germline V gene lookup returns CDR1 DFQATT and CDR2 SNEGSKA (reference sequence). CDR3 size: 16 residues. The CDR3 sequence: CSAPVVAGEMSNEQFF.

V gene TRBV18 combines with J gene TRBJ1-2; TCRdb's assignment of TRBD1 cannot be checked, as there is no DNA. This CDR3 is 16 amino acids long. Germline lookup yields CDR1 KGHSH and CDR2 LQKENI. The CDR3 sequence: CASSPTAQGVGVGYTF. The entire variable domain, with the rest obtained from reference TRBV18 and TRBJ1-2, is as follows: NAGVMQNPRHLVRRRGQEARLRCSPMKGHSHVYWYRQLPEEGLKFMVYLQKENIIDESGMPKERFSAEFPKEGPSILRIQQVVRGDSAAYFCASSPTAQGVGVGYTFGSGTRLTVV.

V and J are TRBV4-1 and TRBJ1-1; TCRdb outputs TRBD1, but without DNA this stays unchecked. Germline V lookup: CDR1 MGHRA, CDR2 YSYEKL. This CDR3 spans 14 amino acids. CDR3 sequence: CASSQGTGTTEAFF.

This chain uses TRBV7-9 with TRBJ1-2. The CDR3 is 15 amino acids. Germline V gene sequence: CDR1 SEHNR, CDR2 FQNEAQ (reference sequence). Here the CDR3 reads CASTISGGDAGGYTF.

The chain combines TRBV7-6 with TRBJ2-2; the D gene TCRdb calls, TRBD1, cannot be checked with no DNA. The CDR3 has 16 amino acids. CDR1 SGHVS and CDR2 FNYEAQ come from the germline V gene. CDR3 loop: CASSPLGESLTGELFF.

The V and J genes are TRBV5-1 and TRBJ1-6; TCRdb indicates TRBD1, and absent DNA this call remains unverified. The CDR3 loop spans 20 amino acids. Germline V gene data show CDR1 as SGHRS and CDR2 as YFSETQ. This CDR3 is CASSPKPIFQARGSNSPLHF.

This chain's CDR3 is CASSPGQGTYEQHF. This chain connects TRBV7-9 to TRBJ2-7; the D call of TRBD1 rests on TCRdb alone, since no DNA is present to check it. The V gene's germline CDR1 is SEHNR and CDR2 FQNEAQ (reference sequence). The CDR3 spans 14 residues.

V usage is TRBV3-1 and J usage is TRBJ2-4; TCRdb selects TRBD2, and the lack of DNA leaves this call unchecked. CDR1 and CDR2 (germline): LGHDT, YNNKEL (reference sequence). The CDR3 spans 16 residues. CDR3 in amino acids: CASSPRLAVAKNIQYF. Supplemented by reference TRBV3-1 and TRBJ2-4, the full variable domain reads DTAVSQTPKYLVTQMGNDKSIKCEQNLGHDTMYWYKQDSKKFLKIMFSYNNKELIINETVPNRFSPKSPDKAHLNLHINSLELGDSAVYFCASSPRLAVAKNIQYFGAGTRLSVL.

The chain's CDR3 is CASSLNRVETQYF. The chain employs TRBV5-4 and TRBJ2-5; as DNA is missing, the TRBD1 call by TCRdb cannot be tested. The CDR3 spans 13 residues. Germline lookup yields CDR1 SGHNT and CDR2 YYREEE (reference sequence).

The gene calls are TRBV20-1 and TRBJ2-1; TCRdb gives TRBD1 as the D gene, but with no DNA this cannot be confirmed. The germline gives CDR1 DFQATT, CDR2 SNEGSKA (reference sequence). The CDR3 has 11 amino acids. CDR3 region: CSAGGVNEQFF.

This chain uses TRBV5-4 with TRBJ2-1; there is no DNA to check the TCRdb D call of TRBD1. CDR1 is SGHNT and CDR2 is YYREEE in the germline V gene (reference sequence). This CDR3 contains 17 residues. The CDR3 loop is CASSVRIGTGSYNEQFF.

The chain is built from TRBV29-1 and TRBJ2-7; there is no DNA to check the TCRdb D call of TRBD2. Germline V gene data show CDR1 as SQVTM and CDR2 as ANQGSEA. The CDR3 totals 11 residues. CDR3 in amino acids: CSVGNSAEQYF.

The chain uses TRBV3-1 and TRBJ2-1; without DNA, the TCRdb call of TRBD1 cannot be checked. This CDR3 region has 15 residues. Germline V gives CDR1 LGHDT, CDR2 YNNKEL (reference sequence). CDR3 sequence reads: CASSHRIGGLNEQFF.

The gene calls are TRBV5-6 and TRBJ1-6; TCRdb picks TRBD1, but there is no DNA to check that call. This CDR3 is built from 15 residues. Germline V gene sequence: CDR1 SGHDT, CDR2 YYEEEE. The CDR3 sequence is CASSLGRGQGSPLHF.

The chain is built from TRBV3-1 and TRBJ2-5; the D gene TCRdb calls, TRBD2, cannot be checked with no DNA. This CDR3 contains 16 residues. CDR1 and CDR2 (germline): LGHDT, YNNKEL (reference sequence). This chain's CDR3 is CASSQAPSRGRETQYF.